The 24 T cell receptor beta chains below were found in one sample sequenced in a study of identical twins. TCRdb re-called the 5' RACE reads through MiXCR, storing one row per CDR3 protein. The sample lists roughly 710,000 distinct CDR3 sequences, around 6% occurring once. Sequencing input: naive T cells sorted from blood. The receptor source for this set is a man between 18 and 29 years old in good health.

This clonotype was seen many times. The J gene is TRBJ1-6, the V gene TRBV4-1; D remains ambiguous. This CDR3 is built from 11 residues. Germline V lookup: CDR1 MGHRA, CDR2 YSYEKL. Trimming removed 0 bases from V and 13 bases from J, with 4 bases in between. This chain's CDR3 is CASSQDYPLHF. For the CDR3, the DNA is TGCGCCAGCAGCCAAGACTACCCCCTCCACTTT.

There are many counts of this clonotype. The chain couples TRBV5-6 to TRBJ1-2; 7 nucleotides align to TRBD1. The CDR3 has 14 amino acids. The germline V gene has CDR1 SGHDT and CDR2 YYEEEE. J gave up 2 bases and V 5 bases, and 6 bases lay outside the gene matches. The CDR3 bases are TGTGCCAGCAGGGCCGGGACAGCGAACTATGGCTACACCTTC. Amino acids: CASRAGTANYGYTF. The full variable domain, completed using reference TRBV5-6 and TRBJ1-2, is DAGVTQSPTHLIKTRGQQVTLRCSPKSGHDTVSWYQQALGQGPQFIFQYYEEEERQRGNFPDRFSGHQFPNYSSELNVNALLLGDSALYLCASRAGTANYGYTFGSGTRLTVV.

This clonotype came up many times. This chain connects TRBV12-3 or TRBV12-4 to TRBJ1-1, with D maybe TRBD1 (5 bases). This CDR3 comprises 15 residues. Trimming cost V 0 bases and J 2 bases, with 10 bases left between them. The CDR3 here is CASSLAVRTNTEAFF. Written as DNA, the CDR3 is TGTGCCAGCAGTTTAGCGGTCAGGACAAACACTGAAGCTTTCTTT.

This clonotype came up a few times. This chain connects TRBV18 to TRBJ2-5, with D possibly called TRBD1 or TRBD2 (5 bases each). Trimming pared 2 bases from V and 5 bases from J, leaving 18 bases between. Germline CDR1 is KGHSH and CDR2 is LQKENI. This CDR3 comprises 16 residues. CDR3 coding DNA: TGTGCCAGCTCACCAGCCCGGGGACCGATGGAGGAGACCCAGTACTTC. It codes for CASSPARGPMEETQYF. The full variable domain, its missing parts supplied by reference TRBV18 and TRBJ2-5, is NAGVMQNPRHLVRRRGQEARLRCSPMKGHSHVYWYRQLPEEGLKFMVYLQKENIIDESGMPKERFSAEFPKEGPSILRIQQVVRGDSAAYFCASSPARGPMEETQYFGPGTRLLVL.

This clonotype came up a few times. The chain uses TRBV30 and TRBJ1-5; 7 bases are shared with TRBD1. Trimming took 0 bases from V and 11 from J; bases not matched to a gene: 4. Looked up from germline, CDR1 is GTSNPN and CDR2 is SVGIG (reference sequence). CDR3 size: 12 residues. CDR3 region: CAWSVAQGAQHF. The CDR3 DNA sequence: TGTGCCTGGAGTGTAGCTCAGGGGGCCCAGCATTTT.

In its sample, this clonotype was seen many times. This chain uses TRBV29-1 with TRBJ2-3; D is possibly TRBD1 (6 bases). Trimming removed 4 bases at V and 7 bases at J, with 18 bases between. Germline values: CDR1 SQVTM, CDR2 ANQGSEA. The CDR3 is 14 amino acids. CDR3 in amino acids: CSVGTAEGGHTQYF. CDR3 sequence (DNA): TGCAGCGTTGGGACAGCCGAAGGAGGTCATACGCAGTATTTT.

This clonotype was seen repeatedly, ten times or more. The rearrangement joins TRBV21-1 to TRBJ2-5. TRBV21-1 is a known pseudogene. CDR3 length: 14 amino acids. The CDR3: CASSKGALGETQYF. The CDR3 DNA reads as TGTGCCAGCAGCAAAGGCGCCTTGGGGGAGACCCAGTACTTC.

This clonotype was recorded at least ten times. This rearrangement joins TRBV29-1 to TRBJ1-2, with no clear D. The germline V gene encodes CDR1 SQVTM and CDR2 ANQGSEA. The CDR3 is 12 amino acids. The V end was cut by 4 bases, the J end by 2 bases, with 8 bases between. CDR3 sequence: CSVAEGNYGYTF. The CDR3 nucleotides are TGCAGCGTTGCTGAGGGAAACTATGGCTACACCTTC.

This clonotype was seen ten or more times. The rearrangement uses TRBV6-2 or TRBV6-3 and TRBJ2-7; the D is unclear. With 6 bases removed from V and 3 bases from J, the gap between germline ends came to 9 bases. The germline gives CDR1 MNHEY, CDR2 SVGEGT. The CDR3 spans 12 residues. CDR3 sequence reads: CASSHRYYEQYF. The CDR3 bases are TGTGCCAGCAGCCACCGCTACTACGAGCAGTACTTC.

The chain joins TRBV18 to TRBJ2-3; the D call may be TRBD1 or TRBD2 (9 bases each). V lost 3 bases and J lost 6, with 19 bases in between. CDR3 length: 16 residues. From germline, CDR1 is KGHSH and CDR2 LQKENI. CDR3 loop: CASSPVTSGQGDTQYF. Written as DNA, the CDR3 is TGTGCCAGCTCACCCGTGACTAGCGGACAGGGGGATACGCAGTATTTT.

This clonotype showed up many times. The CDR3: CASSEMAGTADTQYF. The CDR3 DNA follows: TGTGCCAGCAGTGAAATGGCGGGAACCGCAGATACGCAGTATTTT. The V call is TRBV2, the J call TRBJ2-3; TRBD2 is a possible D gene (6 bases). Trimming removed 2 bases from V and 4 bases from J, with 13 bases in between. Germline loops: CDR1 SNHLY, CDR2 FYNNEI. The length of the CDR3 is 15 residues.

This clonotype was seen ten or more times. The genes are TRBV12-3 or TRBV12-4 and TRBJ2-1; 7 positions match TRBD2. V shed 10 bases, J shed 3 bases, and the junction held 3 bases outside the gene matches. The CDR3 consists of 12 residues. The CDR3 spells CAILAYYNEQFF. The CDR3 nucleotides read TGTGCCATACTAGCGTACTACAATGAGCAGTTCTTC.

In its sample, this clonotype was seen many times. The chain couples TRBV12-3 or TRBV12-4 to TRBJ1-5; TRBD1 might be the D (6 bases). Trimming shortened V by 6 bases and J by 0 bases, and 18 bases separated the two germline ends. The CDR3 loop spans 17 amino acids. CDR3 residues: CASRTSDSTISNQPQHF. CDR3 coding DNA: TGTGCCAGCAGAACCTCGGACAGTACTATTAGCAATCAGCCCCAGCATTTT.

This clonotype showed up just a few times. The chain is built from TRBV6-2 or TRBV6-3 and TRBJ2-1; D is possibly TRBD1 or TRBD2 (5 bases each). Germline values: CDR1 MNHEY, CDR2 SVGEGT. V was trimmed by 6 bases and J by 4 bases, leaving 22 bases between them. The CDR3 has 17 residues. The CDR3 reads CASRTQNGTPIYNEQFF. CDR3 DNA: TGTGCCAGCAGAACTCAGAACGGGACGCCGATTTACAATGAGCAGTTCTTC.

On this clonotype: Just one base apart from a much larger clone, this may be a read error. The chain employs TRBV29-1 and TRBJ1-4, with 10 bases aligning to TRBD1. The CDR3 length is 13 residues. Germline CDR1 SQVTM, CDR2 ANQGSEA. The chain's CDR3 is CSARQGASEKPFF. The CDR3 DNA reads TGCAGCGCACGACAGGGGGCTTCGGAAAAACCGTTTTTT.

This clonotype was counted ten times or more. This chain connects TRBV28 to TRBJ2-2; TRBD1 aligns across 10 bases. In germline, CDR1 is MDHEN, CDR2 SYDVKM. V lost 5 bases and J lost 5; bases outside the gene matches: 8. The CDR3 has 16 residues. This CDR3 reads CASSLTGQGQTGELFF. The CDR3 DNA is TGTGCCAGCAGTCTGACGGGACAGGGGCAAACCGGGGAGCTGTTTTTT.

This clonotype was seen a handful of times. The rearrangement joins TRBV11-1 to TRBJ2-6, with unresolved D. This CDR3 is 19 amino acids long. V dropped 1 base and J dropped 3 bases, with 19 bases sitting between them. CDR1 SGHAT and CDR2 FQDESV come from the germline V gene (reference sequence). In nucleotides, the CDR3 is TGTGCCAGCAGCTTAGGGGATTTTAGGCGCATCCTTGGGGCCAACGTCCTGACTTTC. Its protein is CASSLGDFRRILGANVLTF.

The DNA of the CDR3 is TGTGCCAGCAGTGTCTTTTGCTGGAGCGGGAGGGCAGATACGCAGTATTTT. It translates to CASSVFCWSGRADTQYF. The chain uses TRBV6-4 and TRBJ2-3; 10 positions agree with TRBD2. With V trimmed by 4 bases and J by 4 bases, 11 bases remained unmatched. This CDR3 region has 17 residues. CDR1 is MRHNA, CDR2 SNTAGT, per germline.

This clonotype was counted many times. The V gene is TRBV29-1, the J gene TRBJ2-2; possibly TRBD1 for D (5 bases). The CDR3 loop spans 11 amino acids. Deletions cut 7 bases from V and 8 bases from J, with 11 bases between. CDR1 and CDR2 (germline): SQVTM, ANQGSEA. CDR3 in amino acids: CSAGAGGELFF. As DNA, the CDR3 is TGCAGCGCTGGGGCCGGTGGGGAGCTGTTTTTT.

This clonotype was seen more than once but under ten times. V gene TRBV5-1 combines with J gene TRBJ2-2; 7 bases match TRBD2. Germline values: CDR1 SGHRS, CDR2 YFSETQ. The ends lost 0 bases at V and 2 bases at J; junction bases unmatched: 25. The CDR3 has 23 amino acids. For the CDR3, the DNA is TGCGCCAGCAGCTTGGTTCTTCGTTCCGGGAGAGGGGTCGGCGGGGGTAACACCGGGGAGCTGTTTTTT. It specifies CASSLVLRSGRGVGGGNTGELFF. Supplemented by reference TRBV5-1 and TRBJ2-2, the full variable domain reads KAGVTQTPRYLIKTRGQQVTLSCSPISGHRSVSWYQQTPGQGLQFLFEYFSETQRNKGNFPGRFSGRQFSNSRSEMNVSTLELGDSALYLCASSLVLRSGRGVGGGNTGELFFGEGSRLTVL.

In this sample, this clonotype turned up a few times. This rearrangement joins TRBV10-3 to TRBJ1-2; D not resolved. The germline gives CDR1 ENHRY, CDR2 SYGVKD. This CDR3 comprises 12 residues. Trimming removed 0 bases at V and 4 bases at J, with 3 bases between. In DNA, the CDR3 is TGTGCCATCAGTGAGTCGACCTATGGCTACACCTTC. Its translation: CAISESTYGYTF.

Worth noting for this clonotype: Germline is not matched at one junction end, which may reflect a read error. V usage is TRBV2 and J usage is TRBJ2-3; D unresolved. The germline V gene has CDR1 SNHLY and CDR2 FYNNEI. The CDR3 has 11 residues. As DNA, the CDR3 is TGTGCCAGCAGCCAAGGGCCCGAAAGGGATTTT. Its protein product is CASSQGPERDF.

The rearrangement links TRBV20-1 to TRBJ2-5; 14 nucleotides line up with TRBD2. Germline lookup yields CDR1 DFQATT and CDR2 SNEGSKA (reference sequence). J gave up 5 bases and V 3 bases, and 5 bases lay outside the gene matches. CDR3 length: 15 amino acids. CDR3 residues: CSARRGLAGVETQYF. CDR3 DNA: TGCAGTGCTAGGAGGGGACTAGCGGGAGTCGAGACCCAGTACTTC.

This clonotype showed up many times. This CDR3 reads CASSYSDIPYNEQFF. The CDR3 nucleotides are TGTGCCAGCAGTTACTCGGACATCCCCTACAATGAGCAGTTCTTC. This rearrangement joins TRBV6-5 to TRBJ2-1, with D perhaps matching TRBD1 (5 bases). Germline V gene lookup returns CDR1 MNHEY and CDR2 SVGAGI. The CDR3 has 15 residues. V lost 0 bases to trimming and J lost 2 bases, with 8 bases between them.